This TCR beta chain was recovered during a study of T cells in Graves' hyperthyroidism and ophthalmopathy. Study-level results: Ophthalmopathy stood apart from stable hyperthyroidism in a 13 V-J model.

Amplification of TCR beta CDR3 regions used RNA as the template. The HTBI set primed first-round TCR CDR3 RT-PCR. TCRdb redid the calling of the multiplex PCR reads with MiXCR, one entry per CDR3 protein. The sample consists of under 750,000 distinct CDR3 sequences, under 20% of them appearing once. The blood was taken when hyperthyroidism was first diagnosed, before any ophthalmopathy symptoms showed up. With respect to this clonotype: Its antigen is undetermined. One end of the junction varies from germline; a read error may be responsible.

CDR1 and CDR2 from the germline V gene are LGHNA and YNFKEQ. The CDR3 totals 16 residues. The gene calls are TRBV4-2 and TRBJ2-1; maybe TRBD2 (6 bases). This clonotype was sampled from a woman in her 50s with Graves' hyperthyroidism that later progressed to Graves' ophthalmopathy. Input material: blood. The CDR3 DNA follows: TGTGCCGGCAGCCAAGAAACCGGGGGCTCCTACAATGAGCAGTTCTTC. It specifies CAGSQETGGSYNEQFF.